Sequencing of this TCR beta chain was carried out in a study of PD-L1 blockade in urothelial cancer. This CDR3 has 16 amino acids. With 5 bases clipped from V and 4 bases from J, the junction kept 11 bases outside the gene matches. Germline values: CDR1 SGHVS, CDR2 FQNEAQ. Each PCR received spiked synthetic TCR analog templates. Some clones are missing from TCRdb's copy, which holds only in-frame ones; the method was immunoSEQ multiplex PCR. The sample lists fewer than 75,000 clones, roughly 90% occurring once. Study observations and caveats: When pretreatment blood TCR clonality was below the median, it predicted better survival.

Time point indicated: pretreatment peripheral blood. To note about this clone: Its antigen is unidentified.

The chain combines TRBV7-8 with TRBJ2-3, with 8 nucleotides matching TRBD1. This receptor was identified in a man in his 70s with urothelial cancer. The specimen comprised PBMCs, sampled around atezolizumab (anti-PD-L1) treatment. DNA of the CDR3: TGTGCCAGCAGCGTCATGGCAGGGGGCTTTTCAGATACGCAGTATTTT. Translating it yields CASSVMAGGFSDTQYF. The entire variable domain, with the rest obtained from reference TRBV7-8 and TRBJ2-3, is as follows: GAGVSQSPRYKVAKRGQDVALRCDPISGHVSLFWYQQALGQGPEFLTYFQNEAQLDKSGLPSDRFFAERPEGSVSTLKIQRTQQEDSAVYLCASSVMAGGFSDTQYFGPGTRLTVL.